This T cell receptor (beta chain) came from a study of blood T cell repertoires in COVID-19. At the level of the study: The United States, Italy and Spain supplied acute and convalescent COVID-19 samples. Nucleic acid was either cDNA or gDNA, and it came from T cells, B-cell-depleted T cells, or PBMCs.

This clone has a handful of counts. In the study's own analysis: Quantification of nucleated cells was approximated via reference gene primer amplification. The table came from immunoSEQ multiplex PCR; TCRdb's copy has only in-frame clones and leaves some out. V, J and clone size are taken as reported in that table, and D and trimming were inferred from the DNA itself. The repertoire holds about 100,000 clones, approximately 91% seen once, with 2% to 2.5% in the top ten. The CDR3 has 18 amino acids. Germline V lookup: CDR1 SGHDT, CDR2 YYEEEE. The junction had 11 bases not matched to a gene; V was cut back by 3 bases and J by 0 bases.

The TCR sequence derives from a man between 45 and 60 years old with active COVID-19. The sequenced sample was peripheral blood. This sequence joins TRBV5-6 and TRBJ2-1; 8 positions agree with TRBD2. The CDR3 DNA reads TGTGCCAGCAGCTGGGGGGGCTTAGCGGGGCCCTCCTACAATGAGCAGTTCTTC. Encoded protein: CASSWGGLAGPSYNEQFF. Full variable domain (missing parts from reference TRBV5-6 and TRBJ2-1): DAGVTQSPTHLIKTRGQQVTLRCSPKSGHDTVSWYQQALGQGPQFIFQYYEEEERQRGNFPDRFSGHQFPNYSSELNVNALLLGDSALYLCASSWGGLAGPSYNEQFFGPGTRLTVL.